The 25 T cell receptor beta chains listed next were all sequenced from one sample in a study of technical replicates of blood from several donors. Libraries were prepared by immunoSEQ multiplex PCR; TCRdb keeps only in-frame clonotypes and omits some of them. The sample consists of fewer than 85,000 clones, roughly 96% of them appearing once. What was sequenced was T cells isolated from PBMCs. Receptors were obtained from a human donor in good health.

The gene calls are TRBV30 and TRBJ2-7; 9 nucleotides align to TRBD2. The CDR3 covers 17 residues. Germline V lookup: CDR1 GTSNPN, CDR2 SVGIG (reference sequence). V lost 2 bases, J lost 0 bases, and 11 bases stayed unmatched. The CDR3, as DNA: TGTGCCTGGAGTCGAGCGGGAGGATCTAGTTTCTCCTACGAGCAGTACTTC. It codes for CAWSRAGGSSFSYEQYF. The full variable domain, rest sourced from reference TRBV30 and TRBJ2-7, is SQTIHQWPATLVQPVGSPLSLECTVEGTSNPNLYWYRQAAGRGLQLLFYSVGIGQISSEVPQNLSASRPQDRQFILSSKKLLLSDSGFYLCAWSRAGGSSFSYEQYFGPGTRLTVT.

The chain carries TRBV7-6 and TRBJ2-7; possible D gene TRBD2, 6 bases. The CDR3 is 14 amino acids. V lost 4 bases, J lost 1 base, and 11 bases lay in between. Germline CDR1 reads SGHVS; CDR2 reads FNYEAQ. The CDR3 DNA follows: TGTGCCAGCAGCTCAACCCGGGAGTCCTACGAGCAGTACTTC. Amino acid sequence: CASSSTRESYEQYF.

This rearrangement joins TRBV5-4 to TRBJ2-7, with 9 bases aligning to TRBD2. Trimming at V came to 2 bases and at J to 4 bases, leaving 7 bases not matched to a gene. This CDR3 has 15 amino acids. CDR1 and CDR2 from the germline V gene are SGHNT and YYREEE (reference sequence). CDR3 loop: CASSLYSGSLYEQYF. The DNA for the CDR3 is TGTGCCAGCAGCTTATATAGCGGGAGTTTATACGAGCAGTACTTC.

This chain uses TRBV2 with TRBJ2-1, with 9 bases identical to TRBD1. The CDR3 runs 15 residues. Germline V lookup: CDR1 SNHLY, CDR2 FYNNEI. Germline trimming cut 4 bases from V and 6 bases from J; bases unmatched to any gene: 7. In DNA form, the CDR3 reads TGTGCCAGCAGTGCGTTGCAGACAGGGGGCAATGAGCAGTTCTTC. This translates into CASSALQTGGNEQFF.

In regard to this clone: A junction boundary mismatches the germline segment, possibly from a read error. This chain uses TRBV29-1 with TRBJ1-2, with 9 bases that match TRBD1. CDR3 length equals 14 residues. In germline, CDR1 is SQVTM, CDR2 ANQGSEA. For the CDR3, the DNA is TGCAGCGTCGAAGGTAGTGGGGACAGGGATCGCTACACCTTC. Encoded protein: CSVEGSGDRDRYTF.

This rearrangement joins TRBV11-3 to TRBJ2-2; TRBD2 is a possible D gene (5 bases). V was clipped by 7 bases and J by 7 bases, with 13 bases between them. The germline V gene has CDR1 SGHNT and CDR2 YENEEA. The CDR3 loop spans 13 amino acids. The CDR3 sequence: CASNTREGGELFF. The CDR3 DNA sequence: TGTGCCAGCAATACTAGGGAAGGCGGGGAGCTGTTTTTT.

CDR3 amino acids: CASSADSYQPQHF. CDR3 sequence (DNA): TGTGCCAGTAGTGCAGACAGTTATCAGCCCCAGCATTTT. The chain uses TRBV19 and TRBJ1-5; possible D gene TRBD1, 5 bases. The CDR3 covers 13 residues. From germline, CDR1 is LNHDA and CDR2 SQIVND (reference sequence). The V and J ends lost 5 bases and 5 bases respectively, with 10 bases between them.

V gene TRBV27 combines with J gene TRBJ2-3; possible D gene TRBD2, 5 bases. CDR1 MNHEY and CDR2 SMNVEV come from the germline V gene (reference sequence). This CDR3 has 17 amino acids. Between the trimmed V and J ends, which lost 5 bases and 1 base, there was a span of 19 bases. Here the CDR3 DNA reads TGTGCCAGCAGTCCGTGGCCTTGGAGCGGAGGCACAGATACGCAGTATTTT. It translates to CASSPWPWSGGTDTQYF.

The V and J genes are TRBV27 and TRBJ1-1; D unclear. The CDR3 is made up of 17 amino acids. CDR1 and CDR2 from the germline V gene are MNHEY and SMNVEV (reference sequence). With 5 bases removed from V and 6 bases from J, the gap between germline ends came to 25 bases. CDR3 sequence: CASSRPYPGSREAEAFF. Here the CDR3 DNA reads TGTGCCAGCAGTCGCCCTTACCCCGGGAGCCGGGAAGCTGAAGCTTTCTTT.

CDR3 residues: CASSPGTGGTGELFF. For the CDR3, the DNA is TGTGCCAGCTCACCTGGGACAGGGGGCACCGGGGAGCTGTTTTTT. This chain joins TRBV18 and TRBJ2-2; 11 bases map to TRBD1. The CDR3 runs 15 residues. V was clipped by 3 bases and J by 4 bases; unmatched bases: 1. Per the germline V gene, CDR1 is KGHSH and CDR2 is LQKENI.

The rearrangement links TRBV11-2 to TRBJ2-5, with TRBD1 matching 8 bases. Germline V gene lookup returns CDR1 SGHAT and CDR2 FQNNGV. V shed 2 bases, J shed 3 bases, and the junction held 17 bases outside the gene matches. The CDR3 extends over 19 amino acids. The CDR3 reads CASSLFPPGGDLLEETQYF. Here the CDR3 DNA reads TGTGCCAGCAGCTTATTCCCCCCAGGGGGCGACCTTTTAGAAGAGACCCAGTACTTC.

This rearrangement joins TRBV2 to TRBJ1-2; D ambiguous. Germline CDR1 reads SNHLY; CDR2 reads FYNNEI. The ends were cut back, 0 bases at V and 5 bases at J, with 13 bases in the middle. The CDR3 spans 15 residues. This CDR3 reads CASSEAAGSGYGYTF. The CDR3 nucleotides are TGTGCCAGCAGTGAAGCAGCAGGTTCGGGATATGGCTACACCTTC. The whole variable domain, filled in from reference TRBV2 and TRBJ1-2, reads EPEVTQTPSHQVTQMGQEVILRCVPISNHLYFYWYRQILGQKVEFLVSFYNNEISEKSEIFDDQFSVERPDGSNFTLKIRSTKLEDSAMYFCASSEAAGSGYGYTFGSGTRLTVV.

The rearrangement links TRBV27 to TRBJ2-7; 8 bases agree with TRBD2. The CDR3 covers 14 residues. The germline CDR1 and CDR2 sequences are MNHEY and SMNVEV (reference sequence). After removal of 2 bases from V and 4 bases from J, the junction contained 4 bases not matched to a gene. CDR3 sequence: CASSLGGRKYEQYF. The CDR3 DNA reads TGTGCCAGCAGTTTAGGCGGGAGGAAGTACGAGCAGTACTTC.

The V gene is TRBV30, the J gene TRBJ2-5; 7 nucleotides match TRBD2. Germline trimming cut 3 bases from V and 3 bases from J; bases unmatched to any gene: 10. Germline CDR1 GTSNPN, CDR2 SVGIG (reference sequence). The CDR3 has 15 residues. The CDR3 protein is CAWSPWLGGEETQYF. For the CDR3, the DNA is TGTGCCTGGAGCCCGTGGCTTGGGGGGGAAGAGACCCAGTACTTC.

This chain joins TRBV14 and TRBJ1-4; TRBD1 might be the D (5 bases). Looked up from germline, CDR1 is SGHDN and CDR2 is FVKESK. The V and J ends lost 4 bases and 8 bases respectively, with 17 bases between them. The CDR3 is made up of 15 amino acids. The CDR3 DNA sequence: TGTGCCAGCAGCCGACGACAGCAGGCAGGGGAAAAACTGTTTTTT. Encoded protein: CASSRRQQAGEKLFF.

V usage is TRBV29-1 and J usage is TRBJ1-2; 11 nucleotides line up with TRBD1. The trim removed 4 bases at V and 2 bases at J, leaving 3 bases unmatched. There are 14 residues in the CDR3. Germline assignment: CDR1 SQVTM and CDR2 ANQGSEA. CDR3: CSVGTGGVNYGYTF. The DNA of the CDR3 is TGCAGCGTTGGGACAGGGGGCGTCAACTATGGCTACACCTTC.

This clone has only a few counts. This chain joins TRBV14 and TRBJ1-1; unclear D gene. Germline-derived CDR1 and CDR2 are SGHDN and FVKESK. The length of the CDR3 is 13 residues. The V end was cut by 1 base, the J end by 4 bases, with 7 bases between. This CDR3 is CASSQGQITEAFF. Written as DNA, the CDR3 is TGTGCCAGCAGCCAAGGGCAGATCACTGAAGCTTTCTTT.

This chain uses TRBV27 with TRBJ2-4; TRBD2 agrees at 8 bases. V was clipped by 5 bases and J by 8 bases; unmatched bases: 5. The CDR3 loop spans 13 amino acids. Germline V CDR1 and CDR2: MNHEY, SMNVEV (reference sequence). CDR3 region: CASSPSSGYIQYF. The DNA of the CDR3 is TGTGCCAGCAGTCCTTCTAGCGGGTACATTCAGTACTTC.

This clone has just one count. The chain uses TRBV11-3 and TRBJ2-6; TRBD1 agrees at 9 bases. J lost 2 bases, V lost 1 base, and 6 bases had no gene match. The CDR3 contains 18 residues. Germline values: CDR1 SGHNT, CDR2 YENEEA. As DNA, the CDR3 is TGTGCCAGCAGCTTAGGTGGGACAGGGCTTGCTGGGGCCAACGTCCTGACTTTC. It specifies CASSLGGTGLAGANVLTF.

This clone occurred once. The J gene is TRBJ1-2, the V gene TRBV30; D is undetermined. From germline, CDR1 is GTSNPN and CDR2 SVGIG (reference sequence). This CDR3 comprises 14 residues. V was clipped by 2 bases and J by 4 bases, with 14 bases between them. The chain's CDR3 is CAWSPQTIGYGYTF. CDR3 nucleotides: TGTGCCTGGAGTCCTCAGACTATCGGCTATGGCTACACCTTC. The full variable domain, with the rest looked up from reference TRBV30 and TRBJ1-2, is SQTIHQWPATLVQPVGSPLSLECTVEGTSNPNLYWYRQAAGRGLQLLFYSVGIGQISSEVPQNLSASRPQDRQFILSSKKLLLSDSGFYLCAWSPQTIGYGYTFGSGTRLTVV.

The chain recombines TRBV21-1 with TRBJ1-2; TRBD1, the table's D call, lacks a check against the DNA. TRBV21-1 is a documented pseudogene. The CDR3 covers 14 residues. This CDR3 reads CASSQTDRGDGYTF. The CDR3 DNA reads TGTGCCAGCAGCCAAACGGACAGGGGGGATGGCTACACCTTC.

The chain employs TRBV18 and TRBJ1-1, with TRBD1 identical over 9 bases. Germline V gene lookup returns CDR1 KGHSH and CDR2 LQKENI. The J segment lost 4 bases and the V segment lost 5 bases, leaving 2 bases of the junction unmatched. The CDR3 spans 13 residues. CDR3 region: CASSGTGLTEAFF. In nucleotides, the CDR3 is TGTGCCAGCTCAGGGACAGGGCTCACTGAAGCTTTCTTT.

The chain links TRBV2 to TRBJ2-6; D remains ambiguous. The V and J ends lost 4 bases and 0 bases respectively, with 16 bases between them. The germline V gene encodes CDR1 SNHLY and CDR2 FYNNEI. The CDR3 loop spans 18 amino acids. As DNA, the CDR3 is TGTGCCAGCAGTGTTTTTTTACAGCCGAGCTCTGGGGCCAACGTCCTGACTTTC. This sequence encodes CASSVFLQPSSGANVLTF.

The CDR3 sequence is CASSRDSYTGELFF. The CDR3, as DNA: TGTGCCAGCAGCCGGGACAGCTACACCGGGGAGCTGTTTTTT. The V gene is TRBV6-5, the J gene TRBJ2-2, with 7 bases fitting TRBD1. V shed 6 bases, J shed 3 bases, and the junction held 4 bases outside the gene matches. The CDR3 runs to 14 residues. Germline lookup yields CDR1 MNHEY and CDR2 SVGAGI.

Notes on this clone: This specimen includes other DNA sequences encoding the same CDR3. This chain joins TRBV28 and TRBJ1-2; D gene uncertain. The ends were cut back, 1 base at V and 1 base at J, with 4 bases in the middle. The germline V gene has CDR1 MDHEN and CDR2 SYDVKM. The CDR3 runs to 13 residues. CDR3 nucleotide sequence: TGTGCCAGCAGTTTATCCAGTAACTATGGCTACACCTTC. Its protein product is CASSLSSNYGYTF.